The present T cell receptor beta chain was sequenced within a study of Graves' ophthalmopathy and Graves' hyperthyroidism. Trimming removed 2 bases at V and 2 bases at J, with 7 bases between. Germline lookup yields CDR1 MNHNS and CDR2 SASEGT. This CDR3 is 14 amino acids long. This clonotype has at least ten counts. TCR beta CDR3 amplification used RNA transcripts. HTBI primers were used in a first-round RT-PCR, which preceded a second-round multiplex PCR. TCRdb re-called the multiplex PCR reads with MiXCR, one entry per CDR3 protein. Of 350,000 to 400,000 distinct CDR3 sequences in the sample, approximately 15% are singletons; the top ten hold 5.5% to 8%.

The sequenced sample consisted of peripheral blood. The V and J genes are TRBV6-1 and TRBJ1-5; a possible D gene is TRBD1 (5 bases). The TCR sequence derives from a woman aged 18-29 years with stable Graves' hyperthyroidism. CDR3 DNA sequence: TGTGCCAGCAGTGAATTACAGGGCAATCAGCCCCAGCATTTT. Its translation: CASSELQGNQPQHF.